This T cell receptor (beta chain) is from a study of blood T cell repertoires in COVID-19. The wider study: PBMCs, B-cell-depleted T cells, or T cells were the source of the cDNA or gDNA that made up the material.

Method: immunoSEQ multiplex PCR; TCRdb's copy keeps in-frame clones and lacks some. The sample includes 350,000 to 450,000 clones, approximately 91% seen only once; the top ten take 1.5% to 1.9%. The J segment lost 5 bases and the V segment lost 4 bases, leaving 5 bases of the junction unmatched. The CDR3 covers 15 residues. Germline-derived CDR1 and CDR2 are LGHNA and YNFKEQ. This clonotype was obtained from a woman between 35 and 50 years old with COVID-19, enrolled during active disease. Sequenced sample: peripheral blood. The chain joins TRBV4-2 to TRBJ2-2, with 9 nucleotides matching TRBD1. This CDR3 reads CASSLGTGWTGELFF. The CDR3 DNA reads TGTGCCAGCAGCCTCGGGACAGGGTGGACCGGGGAGCTGTTTTTT.